This TCR beta chain was captured by sequencing in a study of shared clonotypes between healthy human individuals. Whole-study context: Aged 18 to 49, the donors were a couple of women and a few men.

Some clones are missing from TCRdb's copy, which holds only in-frame ones; the method was immunoSEQ multiplex PCR. The sample gives fewer than 800,000 clones, under 95% of which show up once; 24% is in the top ten. The naive CD8 subset, CD45RO-negative cells positively selected for CCR7, excluded terminally differentiated effector memory CD45RA+ cells. Input material: naive CD8+ T cells sorted from blood. This TCR derives from a man aged 25-45 years in good health.

The CDR3 nucleotides are TGTGCCAGCAGCTTAGCTGCTGGGACAGGCGAAACCGGGGAGCTGTTTTTT. Translation: CASSLAAGTGETGELFF. The rearrangement uses TRBV7-2 and TRBJ2-2, with 8 bases aligning to TRBD1. The CDR3 spans 17 residues. V shed 0 bases, J shed 5 bases, and the junction held 8 bases outside the gene matches. Germline assignment: CDR1 SGHTA and CDR2 FQGNSA.